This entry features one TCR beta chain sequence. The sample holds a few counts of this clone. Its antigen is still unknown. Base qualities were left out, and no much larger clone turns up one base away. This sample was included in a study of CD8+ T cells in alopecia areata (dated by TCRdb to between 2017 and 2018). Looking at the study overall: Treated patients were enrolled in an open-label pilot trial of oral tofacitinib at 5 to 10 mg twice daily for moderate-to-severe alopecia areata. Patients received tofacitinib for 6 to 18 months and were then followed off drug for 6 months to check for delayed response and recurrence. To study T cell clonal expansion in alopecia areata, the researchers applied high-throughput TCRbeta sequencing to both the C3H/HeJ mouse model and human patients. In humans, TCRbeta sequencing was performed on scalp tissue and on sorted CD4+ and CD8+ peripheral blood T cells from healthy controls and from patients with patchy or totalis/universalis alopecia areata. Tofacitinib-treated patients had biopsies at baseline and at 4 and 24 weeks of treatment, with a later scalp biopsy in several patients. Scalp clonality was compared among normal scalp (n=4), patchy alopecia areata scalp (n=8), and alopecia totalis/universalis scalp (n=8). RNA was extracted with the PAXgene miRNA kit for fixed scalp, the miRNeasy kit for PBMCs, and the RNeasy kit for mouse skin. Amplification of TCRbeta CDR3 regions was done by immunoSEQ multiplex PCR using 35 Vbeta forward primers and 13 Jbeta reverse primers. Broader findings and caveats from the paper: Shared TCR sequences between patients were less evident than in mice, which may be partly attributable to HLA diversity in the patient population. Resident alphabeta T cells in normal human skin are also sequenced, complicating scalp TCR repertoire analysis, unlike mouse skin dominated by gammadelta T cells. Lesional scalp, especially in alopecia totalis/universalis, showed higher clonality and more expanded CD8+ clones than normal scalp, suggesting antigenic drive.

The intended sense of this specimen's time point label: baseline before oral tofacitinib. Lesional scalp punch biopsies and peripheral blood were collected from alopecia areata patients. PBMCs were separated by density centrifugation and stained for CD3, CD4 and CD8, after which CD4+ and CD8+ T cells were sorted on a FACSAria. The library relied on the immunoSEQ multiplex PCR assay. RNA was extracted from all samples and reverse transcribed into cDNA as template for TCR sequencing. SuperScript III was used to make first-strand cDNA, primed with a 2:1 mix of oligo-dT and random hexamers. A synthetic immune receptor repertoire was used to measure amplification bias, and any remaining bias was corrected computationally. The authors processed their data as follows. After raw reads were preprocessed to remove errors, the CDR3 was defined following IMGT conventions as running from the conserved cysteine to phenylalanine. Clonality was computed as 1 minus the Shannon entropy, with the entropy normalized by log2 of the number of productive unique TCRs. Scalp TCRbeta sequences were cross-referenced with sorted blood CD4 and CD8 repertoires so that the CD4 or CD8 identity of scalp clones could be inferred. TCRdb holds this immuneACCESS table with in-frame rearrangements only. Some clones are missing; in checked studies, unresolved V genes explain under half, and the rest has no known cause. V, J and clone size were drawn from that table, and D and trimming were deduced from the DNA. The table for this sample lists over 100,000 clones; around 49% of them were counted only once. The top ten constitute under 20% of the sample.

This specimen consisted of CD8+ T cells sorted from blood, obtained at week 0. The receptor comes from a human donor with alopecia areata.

The sequenced DNA is TGTGCCAGCAGCCCCTCGCCAATGGAGCCCCAGCATTTT. It specifies CASSPSPMEPQHF. The rearrangement combines TRBV7-5 with TRBJ1-5. TRBV7-5 is a documented pseudogene. The CDR3 runs 13 residues from the cysteine to the phenylalanine. Solely the CDR3 DNA is kept, with 39 bases framed from the first base.